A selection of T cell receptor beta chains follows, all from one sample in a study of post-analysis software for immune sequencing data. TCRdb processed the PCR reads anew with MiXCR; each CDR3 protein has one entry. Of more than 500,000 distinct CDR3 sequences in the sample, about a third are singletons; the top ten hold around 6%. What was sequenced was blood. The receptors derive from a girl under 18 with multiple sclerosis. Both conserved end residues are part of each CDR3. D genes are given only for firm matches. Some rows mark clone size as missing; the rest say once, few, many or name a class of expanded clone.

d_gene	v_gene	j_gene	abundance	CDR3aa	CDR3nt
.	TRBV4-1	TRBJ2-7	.	CASSQDPESYEQYF	TGCGCCAGCAGCCAAGATCCCGAGTCCTACGAGCAGTACTTC
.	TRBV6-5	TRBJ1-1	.	CASSNGAPNTEAFF	TGTGCCAGCAGCAACGGAGCCCCGAACACTGAAGCTTTCTTT
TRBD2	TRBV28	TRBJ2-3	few	CASSALTSGATSTDTQYF	TGTGCCAGCAGTGCCCTGACTAGCGGGGCCACTAGCACAGATACGCAGTATTTT
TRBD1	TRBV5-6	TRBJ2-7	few	CASSRARGQGILYEQYF	TGTGCCAGCAGCAGGGCTCGGGGACAGGGTATCCTCTACGAGCAGTACTTC
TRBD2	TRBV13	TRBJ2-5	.	CVSSLAGETQYF	TGTGTCAGCAGCTTAGCGGGGGAGACCCAGTACTTC
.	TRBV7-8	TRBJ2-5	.	CASSLLRDRRNQETQYF	TGTGCCAGCAGCTTGCTGCGGGATAGGCGAAACCAAGAGACCCAGTACTTC
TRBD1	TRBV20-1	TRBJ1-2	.	CSARTGTGYGYTF	TGCAGTGCTAGAACCGGGACAGGGTACGGCTACACCTTC
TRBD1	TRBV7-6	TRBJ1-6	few	CASSLAGSGQGVRPPLHF	TGTGCCAGCAGCTTAGCGGGATCGGGACAGGGGGTGCGTCCACCCCTCCACTTT
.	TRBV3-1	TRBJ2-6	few	CASSHNSGANVLTF	TGTGCCAGCAGCCACAACTCTGGGGCCAACGTCCTGACTTTC
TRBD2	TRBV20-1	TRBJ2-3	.	CSANSGGLTDTQYF	TGCAGTGCTAACAGCGGGGGGCTCACGGATACGCAGTATTTT
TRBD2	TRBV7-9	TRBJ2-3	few	CASSLELLGLTTSTDTQYF	TGTGCCAGCAGCTTAGAGTTACTGGGACTAACCACTAGCACAGATACGCAGTATTTT
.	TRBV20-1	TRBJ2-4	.	CSARDLRQHIQYF	TGCAGTGCTAGAGATCTTAGGCAGCACATTCAGTACTTC
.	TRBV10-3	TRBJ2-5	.	CAISESGRKTQYF	TGTGCCATCAGTGAGTCGGGCAGGAAGACCCAGTACTTC
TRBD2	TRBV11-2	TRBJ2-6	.	CASSPIAGCLSGANVLTF	TGTGCCAGCAGCCCCATAGCGGGGTGCCTCTCTGGGGCCAACGTCCTGACTTTC
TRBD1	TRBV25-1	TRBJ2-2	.	CASSGTGGTGELFF	TGTGCCAGCAGTGGAACAGGGGGCACCGGGGAGCTGTTTTTT
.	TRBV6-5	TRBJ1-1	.	CASSYVTNTEAFF	TGTGCCAGCAGTTATGTGACGAACACTGAAGCTTTCTTT
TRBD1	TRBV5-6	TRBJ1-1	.	CASSGKDRANTEAFF	TGTGCCAGCAGCGGAAAGGACAGGGCTAACACTGAAGCTTTCTTT
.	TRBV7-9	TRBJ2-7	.	CASSLALGVYEQYF	TGTGCCAGCAGCTTAGCGCTGGGGGTCTACGAGCAGTACTTC
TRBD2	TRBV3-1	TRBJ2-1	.	CASSPQTSGRTNEQFF	TGTGCCAGCAGCCCCCAGACTAGCGGGAGGACCAATGAGCAGTTCTTC
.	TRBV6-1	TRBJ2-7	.	CATKTGWWEQYF	TGTGCCACCAAAACAGGGTGGTGGGAGCAGTACTTC
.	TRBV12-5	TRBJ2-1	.	CAGGPPGHLFSYNEQFF	TGTGCTGGTGGTCCTCCCGGACACCTTTTCTCCTACAATGAGCAGTTCTTC
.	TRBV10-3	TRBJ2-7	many	CAIMGTAYEQYF	TGTGCCATCATGGGCACAGCCTACGAGCAGTACTTC
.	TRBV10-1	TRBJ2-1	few	CASSDENRPGDEQFF	TGCGCCAGCAGTGATGAGAACAGACCGGGCGATGAGCAGTTCTTC
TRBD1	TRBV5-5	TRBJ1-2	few	CASSREDREVFGGYTF	TGTGCCAGCAGCCGAGAGGACAGGGAGGTTTTTGGTGGCTACACCTTC
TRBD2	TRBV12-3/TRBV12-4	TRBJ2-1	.	CASSLAGPGGEQFF	TGTGCCAGCAGCCTAGCGGGGCCGGGGGGTGAGCAGTTCTTC
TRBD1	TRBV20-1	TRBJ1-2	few	CSATQTGGVGYTF	TGCAGTGCTACACAAACAGGGGGGGTGGGCTACACCTTC
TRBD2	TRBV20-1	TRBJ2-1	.	CSPGGDSYNEQFF	TGCAGCCCCGGGGGGGACTCCTACAATGAGCAGTTCTTC
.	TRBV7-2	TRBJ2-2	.	CASSLIVQGELFF	TGTGCCAGCAGCTTAATAGTTCAGGGGGAGCTGTTTTTT
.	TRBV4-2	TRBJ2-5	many	CASSATRWETQYF	TGTGCCAGCAGCGCAACTAGGTGGGAGACCCAGTACTTC
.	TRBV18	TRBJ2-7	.	CASSPGTLYEQYF	TGTGCCAGCTCACCCGGGACACTTTACGAGCAGTACTTC
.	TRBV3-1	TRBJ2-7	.	CASSQDFSTDEQYF	TGTGCCAGCAGCCAAGATTTCTCGACAGACGAGCAGTACTTC
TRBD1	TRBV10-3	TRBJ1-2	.	CAISKSKGQGADGYTF	TGTGCCATCAGTAAGTCGAAAGGACAGGGGGCAGATGGCTACACCTTC
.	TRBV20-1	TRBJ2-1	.	CSAEGSYNEQFF	TGCAGTGCTGAGGGCTCCTACAATGAGCAGTTCTTC
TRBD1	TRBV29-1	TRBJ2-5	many	CSVETGGQETQYF	TGCAGCGTCGAAACAGGGGGGCAAGAGACCCAGTACTTC
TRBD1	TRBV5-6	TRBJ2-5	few	CASSLGQGIETQYF	TGTGCCAGCAGCTTGGGACAGGGGATAGAGACCCAGTACTTC